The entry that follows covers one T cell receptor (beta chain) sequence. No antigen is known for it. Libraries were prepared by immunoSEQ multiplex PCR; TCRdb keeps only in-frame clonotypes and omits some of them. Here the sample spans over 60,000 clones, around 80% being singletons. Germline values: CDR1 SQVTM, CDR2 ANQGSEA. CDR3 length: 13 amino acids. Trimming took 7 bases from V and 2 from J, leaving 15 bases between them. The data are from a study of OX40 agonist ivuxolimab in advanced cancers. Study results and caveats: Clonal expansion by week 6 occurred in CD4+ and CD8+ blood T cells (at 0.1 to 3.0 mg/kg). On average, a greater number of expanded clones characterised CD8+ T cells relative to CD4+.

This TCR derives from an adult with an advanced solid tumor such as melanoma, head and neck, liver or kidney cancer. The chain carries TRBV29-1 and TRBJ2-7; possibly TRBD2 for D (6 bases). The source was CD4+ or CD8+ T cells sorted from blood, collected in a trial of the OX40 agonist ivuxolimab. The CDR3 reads CSALSGATYEQYF. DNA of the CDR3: TGCAGCGCCCTGTCGGGAGCCACCTACGAGCAGTACTTC.